The 25 T cell receptor beta chains in this list originate from one sample, sequenced in a study of PD-L1 blockade in urothelial cancer. The data were produced by immunoSEQ multiplex PCR, yet TCRdb's version contains in-frame clones alone and is incomplete. This table has 25,000 to 35,000 clones, about 89% appearing once. This specimen consisted of PBMCs, obtained around atezolizumab (anti-PD-L1) treatment. These receptors all stem from a man aged 50 or older with urothelial cancer.

For the CDR3, the DNA is TGTGCCAGCAGCTATGGGAGCACTGAAGCTTTCTTT. Protein: CASSYGSTEAFF. V usage is TRBV7-9 and J usage is TRBJ1-1, with unresolved D. Germline CDR1 reads SEHNR; CDR2 reads FQNEAQ (reference sequence). V was clipped by 4 bases and J by 4 bases, with 7 bases between them. CDR3 length: 12 amino acids.

This chain connects TRBV5-1 to TRBJ2-5; possibly TRBD2 for D (6 bases). Germline V lookup: CDR1 SGHRS, CDR2 YFSETQ. The CDR3 is 14 amino acids. Trimming removed 4 bases from V and 5 bases from J, with 15 bases in between. CDR3 bases: TGCGCCAGCAGCGCGGGACTTCCCCTCGAGACCCAGTACTTC. Its translation is CASSAGLPLETQYF.

V and J are TRBV6-5 and TRBJ2-5, with 12 bases that match TRBD2. The CDR3 covers 14 residues. Unmatched junction bases numbered 8, after V lost 10 bases and J lost 5 bases. Germline loops: CDR1 MNHEY, CDR2 SVGAGI. The CDR3 sequence is CAILAGGRNETQYF. The CDR3 region has the DNA TGTGCCATCCTAGCGGGGGGGCGGAACGAGACCCAGTACTTC.

The chain has TRBV9 and TRBJ1-2; tentatively, D is TRBD1 (6 bases). Looked up from germline, CDR1 is SGDLS and CDR2 is YYNGEE. With 3 bases removed from V and 4 bases from J, the gap between germline ends came to 10 bases. The CDR3 has 13 residues. This CDR3 is CASSGYRVYGYTF. Written as DNA, the CDR3 is TGTGCCAGCAGCGGCTACAGGGTCTATGGCTACACCTTC. The full variable domain, its missing parts supplied by reference TRBV9 and TRBJ1-2, is DSGVTQTPKHLITATGQRVTLRCSPRSGDLSVYWYQQSLDQGLQFLIQYYNGEERAKGNILERFSAQQFPDLHSELNLSSLELGDSALYFCASSGYRVYGYTFGSGTRLTVV.

The chain has TRBV19 and TRBJ1-6, with unresolved D. Germline V gene sequence: CDR1 LNHDA, CDR2 SQIVND (reference sequence). The ends were cut back, 7 bases at V and 7 bases at J, with 8 bases in the middle. CDR3 length equals 12 residues. CDR3 in DNA: TGTGCCAGTAAGGCGGGGAATTCACCCCTCCACTTT. Its protein is CASKAGNSPLHF. Combining the CDR3 with reference TRBV19 and TRBJ1-6 gives the whole variable domain DGGITQSPKYLFRKEGQNVTLSCEQNLNHDAMYWYRQDPGQGLRLIYYSQIVNDFQKGDIAEGYSVSREKKESFPLTVTSAQKNPTAFYLCASKAGNSPLHFGNGTRLTVT.

This clone was detected only once. The chain joins TRBV5-4 to TRBJ1-1, with 7 positions matching TRBD1. J was trimmed by 1 base and V by 3 bases; bases with no gene match: 6. The germline gives CDR1 SGHNT, CDR2 YYREEE (reference sequence). The CDR3 runs to 15 residues. The CDR3 nucleotides read TGTGCCAGCAGCTGGGGGGACAGACAGAACACTGAAGCTTTCTTT. Residues: CASSWGDRQNTEAFF.

This sequence joins TRBV6-4 and TRBJ2-3; 11 nucleotides line up with TRBD2. V was clipped by 8 bases and J by 0 bases; unmatched bases: 13. Germline CDR1 and CDR2: MRHNA and SNTAGT. The CDR3 runs 18 residues. CDR3 in amino acids: CASSYGTSGGASTDTQYF. The DNA for the CDR3 is TGTGCCAGCTCCTATGGAACTAGCGGGGGTGCTAGCACAGATACGCAGTATTTT.

The chain has TRBV19 and TRBJ2-2; D remains unclear. V shed 0 bases and J shed 2 bases, with 4 bases lying between them. Per the germline V gene, CDR1 is LNHDA and CDR2 is SQIVND (reference sequence). The CDR3 extends over 14 amino acids. The CDR3 reads CASSIDFNTGELFF. The CDR3 nucleotides read TGTGCCAGTAGTATAGACTTCAACACCGGGGAGCTGTTTTTT.

This chain uses TRBV14 with TRBJ2-1, with TRBD2 matching over 9 bases. The germline V gene encodes CDR1 SGHDN and CDR2 FVKESK. The CDR3 runs 16 residues. V lost 5 bases and J lost 5; bases outside the gene matches: 10. This CDR3 is CASSSLGGRVNNEQFF. CDR3 DNA: TGTGCCAGCAGCTCTTTGGGCGGGAGGGTAAACAATGAGCAGTTCTTC.

This clone appeared a few times. The chain carries TRBV11-2 and TRBJ2-2; TRBD2 might be the D (5 bases). This CDR3 has 13 residues. Trimming left V 7 bases short and J 1 base short, with 7 bases between. Germline CDR1 and CDR2: SGHAT and FQNNGV. The DNA of the CDR3 is TGTGCCAGCAACGGGGTGAACACCGGGGAGCTGTTTTTT. It yields the protein CASNGVNTGELFF.

The chain has TRBV13 and TRBJ1-2; D is possibly TRBD1 (6 bases). Germline V CDR1 and CDR2: PRHDT, FYEKMQ (reference sequence). The CDR3 has 14 residues. V lost 2 bases and J lost 8, with 15 bases in between. The CDR3 nucleotides read TGTGCCAGCAGCTTAATAACAGGGTCGAGAGGCTACACCTTC. Translation: CASSLITGSRGYTF.

V and J are TRBV9 and TRBJ1-4; 10 positions agree with TRBD1. The CDR3 is 14 amino acids. CDR1 is SGDLS, CDR2 YYNGEE, per germline. With 3 bases clipped from V and 6 bases from J, the junction kept 2 bases outside the gene matches. The CDR3 DNA is TGTGCCAGCAGCGAGGACAGGGGGGATGAAAAACTGTTTTTT. Its protein product is CASSEDRGDEKLFF.

V and J are TRBV30 and TRBJ2-7; D is unclear. This CDR3 spans 13 amino acids. CDR1 and CDR2 from the germline V gene are GTSNPN and SVGIG (reference sequence). V lost 0 bases, J lost 1 base, and 7 bases lay in between. The CDR3 coding sequence is TGTGCCTGGAGTGTTGGGCAGTCCTACGAGCAGTACTTC. Its protein is CAWSVGQSYEQYF.

The chain uses TRBV6-5 and TRBJ2-7, with 8 bases that match TRBD1. The CDR3 is 15 amino acids. CDR1 MNHEY and CDR2 SVGAGI come from the germline V gene. J lost 2 bases, V lost 6 bases, and 9 bases had no gene match. As DNA, the CDR3 is TGTGCCAGCAGCAAATTAAGGACAGGGACCTACGAGCAGTACTTC. Its protein is CASSKLRTGTYEQYF.

The chain uses TRBV19 and TRBJ1-2; perhaps TRBD1 as D (5 bases). Per the germline V gene, CDR1 is LNHDA and CDR2 is SQIVND (reference sequence). V was pared by 5 bases and J by 0 bases, with 10 bases between. The CDR3 sequence is 14 residues long. CDR3 amino acids: CASSRAGANYGYTF. As DNA, the CDR3 is TGTGCCAGTAGTCGTGCGGGGGCTAACTATGGCTACACCTTC.

The genes are TRBV27 and TRBJ2-7; D is ambiguous. This CDR3 contains 16 residues. CDR1 and CDR2 (germline): MNHEY, SMNVEV (reference sequence). The ends were cut back, 0 bases at V and 1 base at J, with 13 bases in the middle. CDR3 protein: CASSLSRQSTSYEQYF. The CDR3 nucleotides read TGTGCCAGCAGTTTATCGAGACAATCGACGTCCTACGAGCAGTACTTC.

This chain links TRBV6-5 with TRBJ2-1; 10 bases fit TRBD2. Germline-derived CDR1 and CDR2 are MNHEY and SVGAGI. Unmatched junction bases numbered 4, after V lost 5 bases and J lost 6 bases. The CDR3 sequence is 14 residues long. The CDR3 DNA is TGTGCCAGCAGTGCTAGCGGGAGAGGCAATGAGCAGTTCTTC. It encodes CASSASGRGNEQFF.

V gene TRBV19 combines with J gene TRBJ1-1; D not certain. V shed 9 bases and J shed 0 bases, with 11 bases lying between them. Germline CDR1 and CDR2: LNHDA and SQIVND (reference sequence). The CDR3 contains 13 residues. CDR3 DNA: TGTGCCAGCTATGAGCGGTTGAACACTGAAGCTTTCTTT. Translating gives CASYERLNTEAFF. Full variable domain (outside the CDR3, taken from reference TRBV19 and TRBJ1-1): DGGITQSPKYLFRKEGQNVTLSCEQNLNHDAMYWYRQDPGQGLRLIYYSQIVNDFQKGDIAEGYSVSREKKESFPLTVTSAQKNPTAFYLCASYERLNTEAFFGQGTRLTVV.

This chain links TRBV14 with TRBJ1-5; D possibly corresponds to TRBD1 (6 bases). CDR3 length: 19 amino acids. Between the trimmed V and J ends, which lost 4 bases and 0 bases, there was a span of 22 bases. The germline CDR1 and CDR2 sequences are SGHDN and FVKESK. The CDR3 nucleotides read TGTGCCAGCAGCCGACCCGGGACACAGATTCTAGGTAGCAATCAGCCCCAGCATTTT. Protein: CASSRPGTQILGSNQPQHF.

This sequence joins TRBV25-1 and TRBJ1-5; possibly TRBD1 for D (6 bases). This CDR3 contains 14 residues. With 7 bases removed from V and 2 bases from J, the gap between germline ends came to 12 bases. Per germline, CDR1 MGHDK and CDR2 SYGVNS. CDR3 amino acids: CASNGGLGNQPQHF. As DNA, the CDR3 is TGTGCCAGCAACGGGGGGCTAGGCAATCAGCCCCAGCATTTT.

The chain has TRBV12-5 and TRBJ2-7; D is perhaps TRBD1 (5 bases). CDR3 size: 16 residues. Germline CDR1 reads LGHNT; CDR2 reads FRNRAP. V lost 0 bases and J lost 0, with 12 bases in between. As DNA, the CDR3 is TGTGCTAGTGGTTTGGTACAGGCCGCCGCCTCCTACGAGCAGTACTTC. Residues: CASGLVQAAASYEQYF.

The rearrangement uses TRBV5-4 and TRBJ1-4; no reliable D call. This CDR3 region has 15 residues. The ends were cut back, 4 bases at V and 1 base at J, with 11 bases in the middle. Germline CDR1 reads SGHNT; CDR2 reads YYREEE (reference sequence). The DNA for the CDR3 is TGTGCCAGCAGCCTGGAGGCGGGAACTAATGAAAAACTGTTTTTT. Protein sequence: CASSLEAGTNEKLFF.

The genes are TRBV6-5 and TRBJ2-5, with 8 positions matching TRBD1. This CDR3 is 13 amino acids long. V lost 5 bases and J lost 5; bases outside the gene matches: 4. Germline CDR1 and CDR2: MNHEY and SVGAGI. The CDR3 DNA follows: TGTGCCAGCAGTGACAGGGGATTGGAGACCCAGTACTTC. Protein sequence: CASSDRGLETQYF.

This clone has just a few counts. The V gene is TRBV30, the J gene TRBJ2-2; no clear D gene. From germline, CDR1 is GTSNPN and CDR2 SVGIG (reference sequence). Trimming took 5 bases from V and 6 from J, leaving 10 bases between them. CDR3 size: 12 residues. The CDR3 spells CAWARVSGELFF. CDR3 coding DNA: TGTGCCTGGGCCCGGGTTTCCGGGGAGCTGTTTTTT.

This clone was detected only a few times. This rearrangement joins TRBV11-2 to TRBJ1-3; D unclear. Germline lookup yields CDR1 SGHAT and CDR2 FQNNGV. Trimming removed 1 base from V and 4 bases from J, with 5 bases in between. There are 13 residues in the CDR3. CDR3 sequence: CASSLARGNTIYF. The CDR3 DNA follows: TGTGCCAGCAGCTTAGCTAGGGGAAACACCATATATTTT.